This entry lists 15 T cell receptor beta chains sequenced from one sample in a study of control samples from healthy donors and cancer patients. Assay used: immunoSEQ multiplex PCR; TCRdb lists only in-frame clones, some missing. The sample holds roughly 100,000 clones, roughly 91% seen once. The sample consisted of PBMCs. All receptors come from a man between 60 and 75 years old with lung cancer.

The CDR3 is CASSMLGGGGNQPQHF. Written as DNA, the CDR3 is TGTGCCAGTAGTATGCTGGGAGGGGGAGGCAATCAGCCCCAGCATTTT. The chain uses TRBV19 and TRBJ1-5, with a tentative D call TRBD1 (6 bases). V lost 3 bases, J lost 2 bases, and 14 bases lay in between. The CDR3 is 16 amino acids. Per germline, CDR1 LNHDA and CDR2 SQIVND (reference sequence). The variable domain in full, with the rest retrieved from reference TRBV19 and TRBJ1-5, is DGGITQSPKYLFRKEGQNVTLSCEQNLNHDAMYWYRQDPGQGLRLIYYSQIVNDFQKGDIAEGYSVSREKKESFPLTVTSAQKNPTAFYLCASSMLGGGGNQPQHFGDGTRLSIL.

The rearrangement links TRBV9 to TRBJ2-3; tentatively, D is TRBD2 (5 bases). The CDR3 loop spans 15 amino acids. The V gene's germline CDR1 is SGDLS and CDR2 YYNGEE. Trimming took off 5 bases at V and 0 bases at J, with 13 bases between the two ends. CDR3 amino acids: CASSTLALSTDTQYF. DNA for the CDR3: TGTGCCAGCAGTACCCTAGCTCTTAGCACAGATACGCAGTATTTT. The variable domain in full, with the rest retrieved from reference TRBV9 and TRBJ2-3, is DSGVTQTPKHLITATGQRVTLRCSPRSGDLSVYWYQQSLDQGLQFLIQYYNGEERAKGNILERFSAQQFPDLHSELNLSSLELGDSALYFCASSTLALSTDTQYFGPGTRLTVL.

V gene TRBV5-4 combines with J gene TRBJ2-1; D is uncertain. The CDR3 is 15 amino acids. The ends were cut back, 4 bases at V and 0 bases at J, with 11 bases in the middle. The V gene's germline CDR1 is SGHNT and CDR2 YYREEE (reference sequence). CDR3 region: CASSQDVYSYNEQFF. The CDR3 nucleotides read TGTGCCAGCAGCCAGGACGTATACTCCTACAATGAGCAGTTCTTC.

The chain uses TRBV28 and TRBJ1-3, with D unclear. The V end lost 2 bases, the J end lost 4 bases, and 12 bases lay between the germline ends. The CDR3 covers 15 residues. CDR1 is MDHEN, CDR2 SYDVKM, per germline. CDR3 coding DNA: TGTGCCAGCAGTTTAAACCCCCGAGGAGGAAACACCATATATTTT. Protein sequence: CASSLNPRGGNTIYF.

The chain recombines TRBV7-7 with TRBJ2-2, with 8 bases aligning to TRBD1. Germline-derived CDR1 and CDR2 are SSHAT and FNYEAQ (reference sequence). V shed 3 bases, J shed 6 bases, and the junction held 0 bases outside the gene matches. CDR3 length: 13 residues. The CDR3 coding sequence is TGTGCCAGCAGCTTGACAGGGGCCGGGGAGCTGTTTTTT. It specifies CASSLTGAGELFF.

CDR3 residues: CASSLMSGAQETQYF. Here the CDR3 DNA reads TGCGCCAGCAGCTTGATGAGCGGGGCACAAGAGACCCAGTACTTC. This chain links TRBV5-1 with TRBJ2-5, with 7 bases lining up with TRBD2. Germline V gene lookup returns CDR1 SGHRS and CDR2 YFSETQ. J lost 2 bases, V lost 1 base, and 5 bases had no gene match. This CDR3 spans 15 amino acids.

This clone was found a few times. The rearrangement joins TRBV5-4 to TRBJ2-3, with D perhaps TRBD1 (5 bases). V lost 0 bases and J lost 0, with 20 bases in between. There are 19 residues in the CDR3. The germline CDR1 and CDR2 sequences are SGHNT and YYREEE (reference sequence). The chain's CDR3 is CASSLAAGYLLSSTDTQYF. As DNA, the CDR3 is TGTGCCAGCAGCTTGGCTGCAGGGTACCTCTTGTCTAGCACAGATACGCAGTATTTT.

The chain employs TRBV4-1 and TRBJ1-5; 7 bases map to TRBD1. The junction had 5 bases not matched to a gene; V was cut back by 6 bases and J by 3 bases. The CDR3 spans 14 residues. Germline V gene sequence: CDR1 MGHRA, CDR2 YSYEKL. This chain's CDR3 is CASRSGTVNQPQHF. The CDR3 DNA reads TGCGCCAGCAGATCAGGGACAGTCAATCAGCCCCAGCATTTT.

The chain links TRBV29-1 to TRBJ2-3, with D unclear. The CDR3 spans 14 residues. Germline V lookup: CDR1 SQVTM, CDR2 ANQGSEA. V was cut by 3 bases and J by 1 base, with 11 bases left in between. The CDR3 here is CSVDVEGRTDTQYF. CDR3 coding DNA: TGCAGCGTTGATGTTGAAGGGCGCACAGATACGCAGTATTTT.

The genes are TRBV5-1 and TRBJ2-2, with 7 bases aligning to TRBD2. V shed 0 bases and J 4 bases; nucleotides not matched to a gene: 9. The V gene's germline CDR1 is SGHRS and CDR2 YFSETQ. CDR3 length: 17 amino acids. CDR3 sequence (DNA): TGCGCCAGCAGCTTGGTACCTAGCGGTTGGAGCACCGGGGAGCTGTTTTTT. Its translation is CASSLVPSGWSTGELFF.

CDR3 DNA sequence: TGTGCTACCGGGTTTGGGTTTGGGGGCCGGACAGGGGAGCACTATGGCTACACCTTC. It translates to CATGFGFGGRTGEHYGYTF. This chain connects TRBV12-5 to TRBJ1-2, with 9 bases lining up with TRBD1. CDR3 length equals 19 residues. V shed 10 bases and J 3 bases; nucleotides not matched to a gene: 24. Germline values: CDR1 LGHNT, CDR2 FRNRAP.

V usage is TRBV2 and J usage is TRBJ1-1; D call uncertain. The CDR3 has 11 amino acids. V dropped 4 bases and J dropped 7 bases, with 7 bases sitting between them. Per the germline V gene, CDR1 is SNHLY and CDR2 is FYNNEI. The CDR3 nucleotides read TGTGCCAGCAGTGTCCTGGGTGAAGCTTTCTTT. This gives the protein CASSVLGEAFF.

The gene calls are TRBV5-4 and TRBJ1-2; D uncertain. V was cut by 2 bases and J by 7 bases, with 12 bases left in between. CDR1 SGHNT and CDR2 YYREEE come from the germline V gene (reference sequence). This CDR3 spans 13 amino acids. This CDR3 is CASSFQDWRGYTF. The CDR3, as DNA: TGTGCCAGCAGCTTTCAGGATTGGCGTGGCTACACCTTC.

This chain joins TRBV11-2 and TRBJ1-2; 9 positions match TRBD1. The V gene end was trimmed by 2 bases and the J gene end by 5 bases; junction bases not matched to a gene: 6. CDR1 SGHAT and CDR2 FQNNGV come from the germline V gene. The CDR3 runs to 15 residues. CDR3 coding DNA: TGTGCCAGCAGCTTAACCGCCGACAGGGGGTATGGCTACACCTTC. Residues: CASSLTADRGYGYTF. The variable domain in full, with the rest retrieved from reference TRBV11-2 and TRBJ1-2, is EAGVAQSPRYKIIEKRQSVAFWCNPISGHATLYWYQQILGQGPKLLIQFQNNGVVDDSQLPKDRFSAERLKGVDSTLKIQPAKLEDSAVYLCASSLTADRGYGYTFGSGTRLTVV.

The rearrangement uses TRBV11-2 and TRBJ1-2; no clear D gene. CDR1 is SGHAT and CDR2 is FQNNGV in the germline V gene. V lost 5 bases and J 3 bases, leaving 13 bases between the germline ends. This CDR3 has 14 amino acids. CDR3 in DNA: TGTGCCAGCAGCCGAAGAAGTAACGACTATGGCTACACCTTC. Translated: CASSRRSNDYGYTF.